The 3 T cell receptor beta chains given below trace back to one sample, sequenced in a study of blood T cell repertoires in COVID-19. Sequencing used immunoSEQ multiplex PCR; TCRdb keeps in-frame clones, though not all of them. The repertoire holds approximately 300,000 clones, with 90% as singletons. The specimen was peripheral blood. Receptor source: a woman aged 45-65 years with COVID-19, enrolled during active disease.

The chain couples TRBV27 to TRBJ2-4, with 10 positions matching TRBD1. CDR3 length equals 16 residues. The germline CDR1 and CDR2 sequences are MNHEY and SMNVEV (reference sequence). Unmatched junction bases numbered 4, after V lost 2 bases and J lost 3 bases. CDR3 bases: TGTGCCAGCAGTTTAGGGACAGGGGCAGACAAAAACATTCAGTACTTC. This encodes CASSLGTGADKNIQYF.

The V and J genes are TRBV19 and TRBJ2-3, with D possibly TRBD2 on 5 matching bases. Germline V gene data show CDR1 as LNHDA and CDR2 as SQIVND (reference sequence). V lost 6 bases and J 4 bases, leaving 14 bases between the germline ends. The CDR3 is made up of 14 amino acids. As DNA, the CDR3 is TGTGCCAGTAGGGAGGAGCGGAGATCAGATACGCAGTATTTT. It translates to CASREERRSDTQYF.

This chain joins TRBV6-5 and TRBJ1-1; D is possibly TRBD1 (6 bases). The CDR3 runs to 15 residues. V was cut by 0 bases and J by 1 base, with 9 bases left in between. The germline V gene encodes CDR1 MNHEY and CDR2 SVGAGI. DNA of the CDR3: TGTGCCAGCAGTTACTCTGGGACACCGAACACTGAAGCTTTCTTT. Translated: CASSYSGTPNTEAFF.